A selection of T cell receptor beta chains follows, all from one sample in a study of siplizumab effects on memory and regulatory T cells. Data came from immunoSEQ multiplex PCR; TCRdb stores just in-frame clones and leaves some out. The repertoire holds around 100,000 clones, with 94% as singletons. Sequencing input: non-Treg CD4+ T cells sorted from blood. The receptors here all came from a human donor in good health. Both conserved end residues are part of each CDR3. The order of the fields is clone size, V gene, D gene, J gene, CDR3 DNA, CDR3 protein. The D gene is left open where the match is weak. Clone sizes are given selectively: once, few, many, or a class where the clone is expanded.

clone_size: -
v_call: TRBV19
d_call: TRBD1
j_call: TRBJ1-1
cdr3_nt: TGTGCCAGTAGTCCTCCGACAGGGCGGCGGACTGAAGCTTTCTTT
cdr3_aa: CASSPPTGRRTEAFF

clone_size: -
v_call: TRBV5-4
d_call: -
j_call: TRBJ1-5
cdr3_nt: TGTGCCAGCAGCCCTGGTATTAATCAGCCCCAGCATTTT
cdr3_aa: CASSPGINQPQHF

clone_size: once
v_call: TRBV18
d_call: -
j_call: TRBJ2-7
cdr3_nt: TGTGCCAGCTCGCTTCCGGGAGTGGTGAGGGAGCAGTACTTC
cdr3_aa: CASSLPGVVREQYF

clone_size: -
v_call: TRBV28
d_call: TRBD2
j_call: TRBJ2-3
cdr3_nt: TGTGCCAGCAGTTCTAGCGGGAGGATCACAGATACGCAGTATTTT
cdr3_aa: CASSSSGRITDTQYF

clone_size: -
v_call: TRBV6-5
d_call: -
j_call: TRBJ2-7
cdr3_nt: TGTGCCAGCAGTCCGACTAGGGTTGGCGAGCAGTACTTC
cdr3_aa: CASSPTRVGEQYF

clone_size: once
v_call: TRBV19
d_call: TRBD2
j_call: TRBJ2-5
cdr3_nt: TGTGCCAGTAGTATGACTAGCGATACGACCCAGTACTTC
cdr3_aa: CASSMTSDTTQYF

clone_size: -
v_call: TRBV30
d_call: -
j_call: TRBJ1-3
cdr3_nt: TGTGCCTGGAGTGGCATGAAAGGAAACACCATATATTTT
cdr3_aa: CAWSGMKGNTIYF

clone_size: -
v_call: TRBV6-5
d_call: TRBD1
j_call: TRBJ1-5
cdr3_nt: TGTGCCAGCAGTTACAGGTCAGGGGGCCATCAGCCCCAGCATTTT
cdr3_aa: CASSYRSGGHQPQHF

clone_size: -
v_call: TRBV7-8
d_call: -
j_call: TRBJ2-2
cdr3_nt: TGTGCCAGCAGCTTAAGGTCTCCGACAGTCACAGGAGGGGAGCTGTTTTTT
cdr3_aa: CASSLRSPTVTGGELFF

clone_size: -
v_call: TRBV7-9
d_call: TRBD2
j_call: TRBJ2-2
cdr3_nt: TGTGCCAGCAGCTTAGCGGGAGGGCCCACCGGGGAGCTGTTTTTT
cdr3_aa: CASSLAGGPTGELFF

clone_size: -
v_call: TRBV6-1
d_call: -
j_call: TRBJ2-3
cdr3_nt: TGTGCCAGCAAGTGGGGCGGGACGAGCACAGATACGCAGTATTTT
cdr3_aa: CASKWGGTSTDTQYF

clone_size: -
v_call: TRBV12-5
d_call: -
j_call: TRBJ2-3
cdr3_nt: TGTGCTAGTGGAGGAGGATCAGATACGCAGTATTTT
cdr3_aa: CASGGGSDTQYF

clone_size: -
v_call: TRBV6-1
d_call: -
j_call: TRBJ1-5
cdr3_nt: TGTGCCAGCAGTGAAGTGGGGGATCAGCCCCAGCATTTT
cdr3_aa: CASSEVGDQPQHF

clone_size: -
v_call: TRBV5-4
d_call: TRBD1
j_call: TRBJ2-3
cdr3_nt: TGTGCCAGCAGCGGGACAGGGAGGACGCAGTATTTT
cdr3_aa: CASSGTGRTQYF

clone_size: -
v_call: TRBV5-1
d_call: -
j_call: TRBJ2-5
cdr3_nt: TGCGCCAGCAGCTTAGGTGCCCAAGAGACCCAGTACTTC
cdr3_aa: CASSLGAQETQYF

clone_size: -
v_call: TRBV7-7
d_call: -
j_call: TRBJ2-5
cdr3_nt: TGTGCTAGCAGCTTACTAAGGACAGAGACCCAGTACTTC
cdr3_aa: CASSLLRTETQYF

clone_size: -
v_call: TRBV5-1
d_call: TRBD2
j_call: TRBJ2-6
cdr3_nt: TGCGCCAGCAGCTTGGCCGGAGCGGGGGGCTCTGGGGCCAACGTCCTGACTTTC
cdr3_aa: CASSLAGAGGSGANVLTF

clone_size: -
v_call: TRBV19
d_call: -
j_call: TRBJ1-1
cdr3_nt: TGTGCCAGTAGTATACCAGGGATGAACACTGAAGCTTTCTTT
cdr3_aa: CASSIPGMNTEAFF

clone_size: -
v_call: TRBV7-6
d_call: TRBD2
j_call: TRBJ2-3
cdr3_nt: TGTGCCAGCACAAGACTAGCGTCAGATACGCAGTATTTT
cdr3_aa: CASTRLASDTQYF

clone_size: -
v_call: TRBV28
d_call: TRBD1
j_call: TRBJ2-7
cdr3_nt: TGTGCCAGCATAGTCGCAGGGGGCACCTACGAGCAGTACTTC
cdr3_aa: CASIVAGGTYEQYF

clone_size: -
v_call: TRBV10-2
d_call: -
j_call: TRBJ1-1
cdr3_nt: TGCGCCAGCATCTCGGGGTGGGGTACTGAAGCTTTCTTT
cdr3_aa: CASISGWGTEAFF

clone_size: -
v_call: TRBV4-1
d_call: TRBD2
j_call: TRBJ2-7
cdr3_nt: TGCGCCAGCAGCGAGCGGGACGGCTCCTACGAGCAGTACTTC
cdr3_aa: CASSERDGSYEQYF